A selection of T cell receptor beta chains follows, all from one sample in a study of shared clonotypes between healthy human individuals. The repertoire was sequenced with immunoSEQ multiplex PCR; TCRdb's copy has only in-frame clones and lacks some. The sample records approximately 1.9 million clones, 80% to 95% being singletons. Specimen: naive CD8+ T cells from PBMCs. These receptors were collected from a man aged 18 to 30 in good health. Some clones in this sample may be carry-over from other donors' samples. Each CDR3 is given with its conserved first and last residue. A D gene is named only where the DNA matches it firmly. A row's size may be missing; if present it is once, few, many or a size class.

>TRBJ1-5|-|TRBV27|-
CASSLAGNNQPQHF
TGTGCCAGCAGTTTGGCTGGGAACAATCAGCCCCAGCATTTT
>TRBJ2-1|-|TRBV10-3|-
CAISESSSSSYNEQFF
TGTGCCATCAGTGAGTCAAGTTCCAGCTCCTACAATGAGCAGTTCTTC
>TRBJ2-7|-|TRBV29-1|-
CSVETLTGSLYEQYF
TGCAGCGTTGAAACTCTGACGGGGAGCCTCTACGAGCAGTACTTC
>TRBJ1-1|-|TRBV28|-
CASSFEIGGDGAEAFF
TGTGCCAGCAGTTTTGAGATAGGAGGGGACGGCGCTGAAGCTTTCTTT
>TRBJ2-1|once|TRBV11-1|TRBD2
CASSLAELALGEQFF
TGTGCCAGCAGCTTAGCTGAACTAGCGCTGGGTGAGCAGTTCTTC
>TRBJ2-7|-|TRBV29-1|-
CSVAHGGLGEQYF
TGCAGCGTGGCCCACGGGGGGCTCGGCGAGCAGTACTTC
>TRBJ2-1|-|TRBV10-3|TRBD1
CAITGDFWGEQFF
TGTGCCATAACAGGGGATTTTTGGGGTGAGCAGTTCTTC
>TRBJ2-2|-|TRBV7-9|TRBD2
CASSYRLAGGPGELFF
TGTGCCAGCAGCTACCGACTAGCGGGAGGCCCCGGGGAGCTGTTTTTT
>TRBJ2-7|-|TRBV7-8|-
CASSARDTGSYEQYF
TGTGCCAGCAGCGCCCGGGATACCGGCTCCTACGAGCAGTACTTC
>TRBJ2-6|-|TRBV4-2|-
CASSQEVGISGANVLTF
TGTGCCAGCAGCCAAGAAGTGGGGATCTCTGGGGCCAACGTCCTGACTTTC
>TRBJ2-3|-|TRBV4-1|-
CASSQGQGTTDTQYF
TGCGCCAGCAGCCAAGGGCAGGGGACCACAGATACGCAGTATTTT
>TRBJ1-5|-|TRBV4-2|-
CASSQFAENQPQHF
TGTGCCAGCAGCCAATTCGCGGAAAATCAGCCCCAGCATTTT
>TRBJ2-7|-|TRBV28|TRBD2
CASSPRMVSGSYEQYF
TGTGCCAGCAGTCCCCGAATGGTTAGCGGGAGTTACGAGCAGTACTTC
>TRBJ2-2|-|TRBV7-9|-
CASSLVATGELFF
TGTGCCAGCAGCTTAGTTGCCACCGGGGAGCTGTTTTTT
>TRBJ2-1|-|TRBV6-5|TRBD2
CASSSSGRVYEQFF
TGTGCCAGCAGCTCTAGCGGGAGAGTGTATGAGCAGTTCTTC
>TRBJ2-1|-|TRBV11-2|TRBD2
CASSLGLVGYEQFF
TGTGCCAGCAGCTTGGGACTAGTTGGGTATGAGCAGTTCTTC
>TRBJ2-7|-|TRBV7-9|-
CASSLGGAKRYF
TGTGCCAGCAGCTTAGGAGGGGCTAAGCGGTACTTC
>TRBJ2-7|-|TRBV6-1|TRBD1
CASSEMRGTGVEQYF
TGTGCCAGCAGTGAAATGAGGGGGACAGGGGTCGAGCAGTACTTC
>TRBJ2-7|-|TRBV28|-
CASSPRGGDEQYF
TGTGCCAGCAGTCCAAGAGGAGGGGACGAGCAGTACTTC
>TRBJ1-5|-|TRBV28|TRBD1
CASRRTGFDQPQHF
TGTGCCAGCAGAAGGACAGGGTTCGATCAGCCCCAGCATTTT
>TRBJ2-7|-|TRBV7-6|-
CASSSTTRDGQYF
TGTGCCAGCAGCTCCACGACCAGGGACGGGCAGTACTTC
>TRBJ1-1|-|TRBV27|TRBD1
CASADRGMNTEAFF
TGTGCCAGCGCCGACAGGGGGATGAACACTGAAGCTTTCTTT
>TRBJ1-5|-|TRBV7-8|TRBD1
CASSPRTGENQPQHF
TGTGCCAGCAGCCCGAGGACAGGGGAAAATCAGCCCCAGCATTTT
>TRBJ2-1|once|TRBV7-2|-
CASSPRFVQFF
TGTGCCAGCAGCCCCCGATTTGTGCAGTTCTTC
>TRBJ2-1|-|TRBV19|TRBD1
CASSETGAYNEQFF
TGTGCCAGTAGTGAGACAGGGGCCTACAATGAGCAGTTCTTC
>TRBJ1-1|-|TRBV19|-
CASSTRHQSTEAFF
TGTGCCAGTAGTACCCGACACCAGAGCACTGAAGCTTTCTTT
>TRBJ2-7|once|TRBV28|TRBD2
CASSLSAGVVYEQYF
TGTGCCAGCAGTTTATCGGCGGGAGTCGTCTACGAGCAGTACTTC
>TRBJ2-7|-|TRBV2|-
CASTWDTSYEQYF
TGTGCCAGCACTTGGGACACTTCCTACGAGCAGTACTTC
>TRBJ2-1|-|TRBV7-9|-
CASSPTRESLSNEQFF
TGTGCCAGCAGCCCCACGAGGGAGTCTCTTTCCAATGAGCAGTTCTTC
>TRBJ2-5|once|TRBV18|-
CASSRPWETQYF
TGTGCCAGCTCACGACCGTGGGAGACCCAGTACTTC
>TRBJ2-1|-|TRBV27|TRBD1
CASSYQGAYNEQFF
TGTGCCAGCAGTTACCAGGGGGCCTACAATGAGCAGTTCTTC
>TRBJ2-1|-|TRBV9|TRBD2
CASSVAWGSSGRAEYNEQFF
TGTGCCAGCAGCGTAGCCTGGGGGTCCAGCGGGAGGGCCGAGTACAATGAGCAGTTCTTC
>TRBJ2-7|-|TRBV5-1|TRBD1
CASRVQGDEQYF
TGCGCCAGCAGGGTCCAGGGGGACGAGCAGTACTTC
>TRBJ1-2|-|TRBV19|TRBD1
CASSIDGGDSQDNYGYTF
TGTGCCAGTAGTATAGATGGTGGGGACAGTCAAGATAACTATGGCTACACCTTC
>TRBJ2-7|-|TRBV9|TRBD1
CASSGGTGASYEQYF
TGTGCCAGCAGCGGGGGGACAGGGGCCTCCTACGAGCAGTACTTC
>TRBJ1-5|-|TRBV27|TRBD1
CASSPSGRGYVQPQHF
TGTGCCAGCAGCCCATCCGGCAGGGGGTATGTTCAGCCCCAGCATTTT
>TRBJ1-4|-|TRBV7-6|-
CASSPSGAREKLFF
TGTGCCAGCAGCCCCTCAGGGGCGCGGGAAAAACTGTTTTTT